These 2 T cell receptor beta chains were sequenced from one sample in a study of T cell responses to AZD1222 COVID-19 vaccine. Here immunoSEQ multiplex PCR was the method, and the copy in TCRdb shows in-frame clones only, minus some. This sample has roughly 120,000 clones, with 80% to 90% found just once. The sample in question was peripheral blood, obtained on day 0 of AZD1222 vaccination. These TCRs come from an adult in good health.

This clone has a single count. V and J are TRBV20-1 and TRBJ1-4; D ambiguous. Trimming cost V 1 base and J 7 bases, with 4 bases left between them. The germline V gene encodes CDR1 DFQATT and CDR2 SNEGSKA (reference sequence). This CDR3 comprises 11 residues. This CDR3 is CSARGGEKLFF. CDR3 in DNA: TGCAGTGCTAGAGGCGGTGAAAAACTGTTTTTT.

V is TRBV14 and J is TRBJ2-1; possibly TRBD1 for D (6 bases). The germline V gene has CDR1 SGHDN and CDR2 FVKESK. This CDR3 spans 17 amino acids. V dropped 4 bases and J dropped 9 bases, with 25 bases sitting between them. CDR3 bases: TGTGCCAGCAGCCCAGGAAGGTGGGACACAGGAGATGGTGAGCAGTTCTTC. Protein: CASSPGRWDTGDGEQFF.